Sequencing of this T cell receptor (beta chain) was carried out in a study of beta chain features in type 1 diabetes. The study, taken as a whole, reports: Moderate yet significant TCRB CDR3 shortening was seen in Type 1 diabetes patients in all four CD4+ subsets. In the patient group, naive, central memory and Treg TCRB repertoires seemed more alike than in the healthy donor group.

Each sorted fraction was over 95% pure. Trimming took 2 bases from V and 6 from J, leaving 7 bases between them. This CDR3 is 12 amino acids long. CDR1 is SGHTA, CDR2 FQGNSA, per germline. All of the isolated RNA was reverse transcribed, so expressed TCRB transcripts were sequenced. The assay was immunoSEQ multiplex PCR, and TCRdb's table has in-frame clones only and misses some. The data show hundreds of thousands of clones, with around 28% seen just once and more than 0.055% held by the top ten. Points on this clone: Antigen unknown.

The J gene is TRBJ1-1, the V gene TRBV7-2, with D possibly matching TRBD1 (5 bases). The receptor's source is a man aged 18 to 29 in good health. The source material was naive CD4+ T cells from blood. The CDR3 DNA reads as TGTGCCAGCAGCTTATGGGGACCTGAAGCTTTCTTT. Translating gives CASSLWGPEAFF.